This T cell receptor beta chain was observed in a study of shared clonotypes between healthy human individuals. This CDR3 has 15 residues. CDR1 and CDR2 from the germline V gene are SGHRS and YFSETQ. V lost 0 bases to trimming and J lost 4 bases, with 11 bases between them. Turning to this clone: What it binds is unknown.

Some clones are missing from TCRdb's copy, which holds only in-frame ones; the method was immunoSEQ multiplex PCR. The data show about 980,000 clones, approximately 76% seen once. Findings and limits, study-wide: In this cohort, only blood was sampled, and tissue repertoires likely differ. Some naive CD4 clonotypes, around 4.9%, turned up in common across several donors. It was the few donors that limited the genetic and exposure-history diversity represented.

The sequenced material came from memory CD4+ T cells sorted from blood. Sample subset: CD45RA-negative fraction. The source of this sequence is a man younger than 30 in good health. The chain carries TRBV5-1 and TRBJ1-3; D is undetermined. This chain's CDR3 is CASSLGSAFGNTIYF. In DNA, the CDR3 is TGCGCCAGCAGCTTGGGTTCGGCCTTCGGAAACACCATATATTTT. The full variable domain, with the rest looked up from reference TRBV5-1 and TRBJ1-3, is KAGVTQTPRYLIKTRGQQVTLSCSPISGHRSVSWYQQTPGQGLQFLFEYFSETQRNKGNFPGRFSGRQFSNSRSEMNVSTLELGDSALYLCASSLGSAFGNTIYFGEGSWLTVV.